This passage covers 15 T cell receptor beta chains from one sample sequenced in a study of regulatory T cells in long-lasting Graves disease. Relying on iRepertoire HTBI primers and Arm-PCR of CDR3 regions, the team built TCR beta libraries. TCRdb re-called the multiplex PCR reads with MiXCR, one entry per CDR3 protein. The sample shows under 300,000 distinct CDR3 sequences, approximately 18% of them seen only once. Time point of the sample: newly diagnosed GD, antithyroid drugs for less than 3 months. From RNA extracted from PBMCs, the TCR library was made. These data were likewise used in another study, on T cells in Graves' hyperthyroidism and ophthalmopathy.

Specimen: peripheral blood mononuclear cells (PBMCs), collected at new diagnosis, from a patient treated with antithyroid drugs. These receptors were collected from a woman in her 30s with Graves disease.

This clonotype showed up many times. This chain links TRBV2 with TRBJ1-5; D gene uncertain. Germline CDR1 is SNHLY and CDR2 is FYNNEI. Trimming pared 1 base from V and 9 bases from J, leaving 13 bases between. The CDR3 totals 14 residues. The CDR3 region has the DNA TGTGCCAGCAGTGAAGGGCCAAATCTACCGCCCCAGCATTTT. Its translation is CASSEGPNLPPQHF.

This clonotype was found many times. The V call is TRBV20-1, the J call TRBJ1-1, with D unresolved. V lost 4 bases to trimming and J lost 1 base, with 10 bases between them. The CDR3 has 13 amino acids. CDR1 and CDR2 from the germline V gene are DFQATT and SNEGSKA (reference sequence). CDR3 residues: CSATWGGNTEAFF. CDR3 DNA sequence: TGCAGTGCTACGTGGGGAGGGAACACTGAAGCTTTCTTT.

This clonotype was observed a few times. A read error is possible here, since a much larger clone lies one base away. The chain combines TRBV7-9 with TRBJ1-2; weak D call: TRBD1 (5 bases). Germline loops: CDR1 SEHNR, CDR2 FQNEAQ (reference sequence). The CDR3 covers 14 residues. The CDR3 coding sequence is TGTGTCGGAGAGAGGGCAGGGAGAATCTATGGCTACACCTTC. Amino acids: CVGERAGRIYGYTF.

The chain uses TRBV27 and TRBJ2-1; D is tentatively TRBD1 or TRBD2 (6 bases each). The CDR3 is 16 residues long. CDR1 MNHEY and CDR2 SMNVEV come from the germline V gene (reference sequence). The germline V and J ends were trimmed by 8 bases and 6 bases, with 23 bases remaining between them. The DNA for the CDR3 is TGTGCCAGCTGCCCAGGTGGGGGGCCGGGGTTCAATGAGCAGTTCTTC. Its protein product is CASCPGGGPGFNEQFF.

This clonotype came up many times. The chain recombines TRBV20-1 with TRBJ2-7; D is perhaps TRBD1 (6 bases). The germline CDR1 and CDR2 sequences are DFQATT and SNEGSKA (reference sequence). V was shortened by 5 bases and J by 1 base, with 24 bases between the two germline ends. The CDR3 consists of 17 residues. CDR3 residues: CSAGGQTRAKSSYEQYF. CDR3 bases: TGCAGTGCTGGGGGACAAACAAGGGCAAAATCTTCCTACGAGCAGTACTTC.

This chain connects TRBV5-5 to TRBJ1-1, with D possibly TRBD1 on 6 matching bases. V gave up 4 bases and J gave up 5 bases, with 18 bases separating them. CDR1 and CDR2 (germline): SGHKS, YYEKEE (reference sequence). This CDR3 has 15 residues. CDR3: CASSQEERGSTEAFF. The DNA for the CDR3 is TGTGCCAGCAGCCAAGAGGAAAGGGGGAGTACTGAAGCTTTCTTT. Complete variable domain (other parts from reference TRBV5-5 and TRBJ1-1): DAGVTQSPTHLIKTRGQQVTLRCSPISGHKSVSWYQQVLGQGPQFIFQYYEKEERGRGNFPDRFSARQFPNYSSELNVNALLLGDSALYLCASSQEERGSTEAFFGQGTRLTVV.

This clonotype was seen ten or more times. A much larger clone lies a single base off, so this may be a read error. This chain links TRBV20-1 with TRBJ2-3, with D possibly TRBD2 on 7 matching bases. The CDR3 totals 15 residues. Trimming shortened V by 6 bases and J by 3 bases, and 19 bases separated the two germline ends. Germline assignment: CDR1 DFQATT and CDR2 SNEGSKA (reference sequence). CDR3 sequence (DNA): TGCAGTGCCAAGGGGGGGGTATTCGCGACAGATACGCAGTATTTT. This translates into CSAKGGVFATDTQYF.

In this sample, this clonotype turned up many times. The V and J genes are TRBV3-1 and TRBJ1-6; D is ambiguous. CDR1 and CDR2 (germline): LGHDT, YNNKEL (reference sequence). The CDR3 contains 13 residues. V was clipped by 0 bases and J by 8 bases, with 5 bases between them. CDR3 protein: CASSQELYSPLHF. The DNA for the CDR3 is TGTGCCAGCAGCCAAGAACTATATTCACCCCTCCACTTT.

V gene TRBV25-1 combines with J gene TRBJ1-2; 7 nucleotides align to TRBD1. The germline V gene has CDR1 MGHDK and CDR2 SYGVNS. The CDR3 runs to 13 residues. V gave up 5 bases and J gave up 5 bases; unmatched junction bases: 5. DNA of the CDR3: TGTGCCAGCAGTAAAGGACAGGATTATGGCTACACCTTC. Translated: CASSKGQDYGYTF.

The CDR3 spells CASSLGGGTRDETQYF. In nucleotides, the CDR3 is TGCGCCAGCAGCTTGGGAGGAGGGACTAGGGACGAGACCCAGTACTTC. This chain joins TRBV5-1 and TRBJ2-5, with 8 bases matching TRBD2. V lost 0 bases to trimming and J lost 5 bases; unmatched junction nucleotides: 9. This CDR3 has 16 residues. CDR1 is SGHRS, CDR2 YFSETQ, per germline.

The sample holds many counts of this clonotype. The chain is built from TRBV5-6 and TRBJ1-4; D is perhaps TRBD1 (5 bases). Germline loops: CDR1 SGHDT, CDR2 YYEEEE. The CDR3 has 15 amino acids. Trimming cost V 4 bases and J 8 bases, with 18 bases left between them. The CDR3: CASSRLDRTAEKLFF. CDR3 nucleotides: TGTGCCAGCAGCCGACTCGACAGAACGGCAGAAAAACTGTTTTTT.

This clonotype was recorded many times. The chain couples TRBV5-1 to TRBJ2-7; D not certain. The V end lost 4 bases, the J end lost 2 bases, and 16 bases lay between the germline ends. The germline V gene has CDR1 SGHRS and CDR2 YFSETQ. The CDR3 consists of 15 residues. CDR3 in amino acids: CASSAVWVNPYEQYF. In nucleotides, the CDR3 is TGCGCCAGCAGCGCGGTCTGGGTGAACCCCTACGAGCAGTACTTC.

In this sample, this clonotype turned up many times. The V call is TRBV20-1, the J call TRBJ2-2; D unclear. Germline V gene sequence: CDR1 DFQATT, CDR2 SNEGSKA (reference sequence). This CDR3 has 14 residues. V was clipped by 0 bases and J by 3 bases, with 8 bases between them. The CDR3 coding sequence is TGCAGTGCTAGAGATCTTCGTGACACCGGGGAGCTGTTTTTT. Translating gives CSARDLRDTGELFF.

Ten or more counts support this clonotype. The CDR3 DNA is TGTGCCAGCAGCCCCCACCTTACGGGGAACACTGAAGCTTTCTTT. Translated, it gives CASSPHLTGNTEAFF. J is TRBJ1-1 and V is TRBV7-9, with unresolved D. V was trimmed by 5 bases and J by 1 base, leaving 14 bases between them. The CDR3 is 15 amino acids. The germline V gene encodes CDR1 SEHNR and CDR2 FQNEAQ (reference sequence).

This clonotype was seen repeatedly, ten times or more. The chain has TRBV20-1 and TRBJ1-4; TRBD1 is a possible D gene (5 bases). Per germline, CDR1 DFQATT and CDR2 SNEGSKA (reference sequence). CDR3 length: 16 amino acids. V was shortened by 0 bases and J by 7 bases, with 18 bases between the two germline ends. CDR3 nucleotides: TGCAGTGCTAGAGAGCGGTTTGGGCAGGGCGGTGAAAAACTGTTTTTT. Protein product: CSARERFGQGGEKLFF.